This T cell receptor beta chain originates from a study of T-cell memory formation after mild COVID-19. About the study: Among the donors, TCR clusters were largely specific to each donor. Findings of the study overall: Clonal second-wave expansions that peaked on day 37 had unconfirmed SARS-CoV-2 specificity. Day 15 to 85 contractors were CD4/CD8 balanced; later expanders leaned CD4+.

Details on this clonotype: What it binds is unknown.

Constant-segment primers were used for 5'RACE, and the resulting TCR alpha and TCR beta cDNA libraries carried sample barcodes and UMIs. Using its own MiXCR run on the 5' RACE reads, TCRdb lists one record per CDR3 protein. This sample yields roughly 150,000 distinct CDR3 sequences, of which 13% to 15% are seen a single time; about 29% belongs to the top ten. CDR3 length equals 15 residues. CDR1 MNHNY and CDR2 SVGAGI come from the germline V gene (reference sequence). V was pared by 6 bases and J by 9 bases, with 18 bases between. The sequence came from an adult woman who had mild COVID-19 (a few samples of this study predate the infection). Cell type and time point are not known. Source material: PBMCs or a T cell subset sorted from them (not recorded which). V gene TRBV6-6 combines with J gene TRBJ1-6; D is perhaps TRBD1 (6 bases). The CDR3 sequence is CASRPTQGLSSPLHF. The CDR3 DNA reads TGTGCCAGCAGACCGACCCAGGGGCTCAGTTCACCCCTCCACTTT.